A single sample gave rise to the 20 T cell receptor beta chains below, sequenced in a study of metastatic and nonmetastatic thyroid tumors. TCRdb reanalyzed the PCR reads via MiXCR. The table lists tens of thousands of clones, around a quarter of them singletons. All patients were untreated before thyroid surgery. Sequenced input: blood. The receptor set was obtained from a male donor with papillary thyroid cancer or a benign thyroid nodule (not recorded which). Some clones in this sample may be carry-over from other donors' samples.

Of note for this clone: Sequence at one end of the junction differs from germline and may be a read error. This chain uses TRBV12-3 or TRBV12-4 with TRBJ2-1; D is possibly TRBD1 or TRBD2 (5 bases each). CDR3 size: 14 residues. Here the CDR3 reads CAGSLNGGANEQFF. The CDR3 region has the DNA TGTGCCGGCAGTTTAAATGGGGGTGCCAATGAGCAGTTCTTC.

This clone was found many times. The chain uses TRBV11-3 and TRBJ2-5; 7 bases agree with TRBD2. This CDR3 is 13 amino acids long. Germline V gene lookup returns CDR1 SGHNT and CDR2 YENEEA. With V trimmed by 5 bases and J by 7 bases, 7 bases remained unmatched. The CDR3, as DNA: TGTGCCAGCAGCCAAGTTAGGGAGGGGACCCAGTACTTC. Translating gives CASSQVREGTQYF.

The chain has TRBV25-1 and TRBJ1-5, with no clear D. Germline CDR1 and CDR2: MGHDK and SYGVNS. V gave up 10 bases and J gave up 1 base, with 11 bases separating them. The CDR3 runs 13 residues. CDR3 nucleotides: TGTGCCATCCCTATGGGAAGCAATCAGCCCCAGCATTTT. It translates to CAIPMGSNQPQHF.

The sample holds many counts of this clone. The rearrangement links TRBV5-6 to TRBJ2-7; D ambiguous. This CDR3 region has 16 residues. V was shortened by 4 bases and J by 0 bases, with 17 bases between the two germline ends. The germline V gene encodes CDR1 SGHDT and CDR2 YYEEEE. CDR3 nucleotide sequence: TGTGCCAGCAGCGTCTATCTCGAATCCCTCTCCTACGAGCAGTACTTC. This translates into CASSVYLESLSYEQYF.

The chain couples TRBV19 to TRBJ1-5, with TRBD1 as a possible D gene (5 bases). V was clipped by 3 bases and J by 0 bases, with 15 bases between them. Germline CDR1 LNHDA, CDR2 SQIVND (reference sequence). The CDR3 is made up of 17 amino acids. Here the CDR3 reads CASSIRGSLNSNQPQHF. CDR3 bases: TGTGCCAGTAGTATTCGGGGCAGCTTAAATAGCAATCAGCCCCAGCATTTT. Looking up the rest from reference TRBV19 and TRBJ1-5 gives the full variable domain: DGGITQSPKYLFRKEGQNVTLSCEQNLNHDAMYWYRQDPGQGLRLIYYSQIVNDFQKGDIAEGYSVSREKKESFPLTVTSAQKNPTAFYLCASSIRGSLNSNQPQHFGDGTRLSIL.

The table lists this clone with many counts. The gene calls are TRBV19 and TRBJ1-5; D might be TRBD1 (5 bases). In germline, CDR1 is LNHDA, CDR2 SQIVND (reference sequence). V was pared by 6 bases and J by 3 bases, with 9 bases between. There are 13 residues in the CDR3. CDR3 sequence (DNA): TGTGCCAGTAGCAGGACATCCAATCAGCCCCAGCATTTT. Its translation is CASSRTSNQPQHF.

The J gene is TRBJ1-2, the V gene TRBV27, with a tentative D call TRBD1 (6 bases). V was shortened by 0 bases and J by 7 bases, with 12 bases between the two germline ends. CDR1 MNHEY and CDR2 SMNVEV come from the germline V gene (reference sequence). The length of the CDR3 is 14 residues. The chain's CDR3 is CASSLSPGAVGYTF. The CDR3 nucleotides read TGTGCCAGCAGTTTATCGCCAGGGGCGGTTGGCTACACCTTC.

This clone was seen a few times. The chain is built from TRBV6-5 and TRBJ2-1; tentative D call: TRBD2 (5 bases). The ends were cut back, 2 bases at V and 8 bases at J, with 19 bases in the middle. The CDR3 is 16 amino acids. Germline lookup yields CDR1 MNHEY and CDR2 SVGAGI. The chain's CDR3 is CASSYQFVSAVDEQFF. CDR3 nucleotide sequence: TGTGCCAGCAGTTACCAATTCGTTTCAGCGGTAGATGAGCAGTTCTTC.

This rearrangement joins TRBV7-2 to TRBJ1-5, with D unresolved. The CDR3 has 15 residues. V was pared by 2 bases and J by 1 base, with 9 bases between. Germline assignment: CDR1 SGHTA and CDR2 FQGNSA. DNA of the CDR3: TGTGCCAGCAGCTTAAGTCTCGCGAGCAATCAGCCCCAGCATTTT. Amino acid sequence: CASSLSLASNQPQHF.

The sample holds many counts of this clone. The chain recombines TRBV2 with TRBJ2-4; D is unresolved. The CDR3 totals 17 residues. Trimming took off 5 bases at V and 2 bases at J, with 19 bases between the two ends. Germline V lookup: CDR1 SNHLY, CDR2 FYNNEI. Here the CDR3 reads CASSRNPKSWTKNIQYF. The CDR3 DNA sequence: TGTGCCAGCAGTCGAAATCCTAAATCGTGGACCAAAAACATTCAGTACTTC.

To note about this clone: At one boundary the junction diverges from the germline segment, which might be a read error. This sequence joins TRBV6-2 or TRBV6-3 and TRBJ1-1; D is possibly TRBD1 (5 bases). The CDR3 totals 16 residues. CDR1 MNHEY and CDR2 SVGEGT come from the germline V gene. CDR3 amino acids: CTSSQLWEGQNTEAFF. In DNA form, the CDR3 reads TGTACCAGCAGTCAACTTTGGGAGGGGCAAAACACTGAAGCTTTCTTT.

V and J are TRBV27 and TRBJ2-7, with 10 positions matching TRBD2. The ends lost 5 bases at V and 5 bases at J; junction bases unmatched: 9. CDR1 is MNHEY and CDR2 is SMNVEV in the germline V gene (reference sequence). The CDR3 consists of 15 residues. CDR3: CASSPSGRAFNEQYF. The CDR3 bases are TGTGCCAGCAGTCCCAGCGGGAGGGCCTTCAACGAGCAGTACTTC.

The J gene is TRBJ2-3, the V gene TRBV11-2; D is uncertain. The V end was cut by 2 bases, the J end by 2 bases, with 14 bases between. Germline CDR1 SGHAT, CDR2 FQNNGV. This CDR3 region has 16 residues. Written as DNA, the CDR3 is TGTGCCAGCAGCTTAATTCTATGGCAGTTCACAGATACGCAGTATTTT. This gives the protein CASSLILWQFTDTQYF.

This clone was seen repeatedly, ten times or more. V is TRBV7-8 and J is TRBJ2-1; 10 bases agree with TRBD2. With V trimmed by 5 bases and J by 7 bases, 8 bases remained unmatched. CDR1 is SGHVS and CDR2 is FQNEAQ in the germline V gene. The CDR3 loop spans 15 amino acids. In nucleotides, the CDR3 is TGTGCCAGCAGCGCGAGACTAGCGGGTTTTAATGAGCAGTTCTTC. This codes for CASSARLAGFNEQFF.

This clone has a handful of counts. The junction shows a germline mismatch at one end, possibly a read error. The chain uses TRBV6-4 and TRBJ2-7; D is perhaps TRBD2 (6 bases). The CDR3 runs to 13 residues. Germline V gives CDR1 MRHNA, CDR2 SNTAGT. Here the CDR3 reads CASSNEAGTPSRF. The CDR3 nucleotides read TGTGCCAGCAGTAACGAAGCCGGGACTCCAAGTCGGTTC.

This clone was counted ten times or more. The genes are TRBV28 and TRBJ2-1; D may be TRBD1 or TRBD2 (5 bases each). CDR3 length: 12 amino acids. Germline assignment: CDR1 MDHEN and CDR2 SYDVKM. The V gene lost 10 bases and the J gene lost 7 bases, with 14 bases spanning the gap. The CDR3 DNA is TGTGCCACCTTTTCGGGGCGGAATGAGCAGTTCTTC. It yields the protein CATFSGRNEQFF. The whole variable domain, filled in from reference TRBV28 and TRBJ2-1, reads DVKVTQSSRYLVKRTGEKVFLECVQDMDHENMFWYRQDPGLGLRLIYFSYDVKMKEKGDIPEGYSVSREKKERFSLILESASTNQTSMYLCATFSGRNEQFFGPGTRLTVL.

This clone showed up many times. The chain has TRBV18 and TRBJ1-3; D is ambiguous. Germline V gene lookup returns CDR1 KGHSH and CDR2 LQKENI. V lost 1 base and J 4 bases, leaving 8 bases between the germline ends. The CDR3 runs to 14 residues. The CDR3 protein is CASSPRTTGNTIYF. In DNA form, the CDR3 reads TGTGCCAGCTCACCACGCACAACCGGAAACACCATATATTTT.

This clone showed up many times. J is TRBJ1-1 and V is TRBV2; D gene ambiguous. The length of the CDR3 is 11 residues. Germline CDR1 reads SNHLY; CDR2 reads FYNNEI. The V end was cut by 6 bases, the J end by 5 bases, with 7 bases between. CDR3 sequence reads: CASRYLTEAFF. The CDR3 DNA sequence: TGTGCCAGCAGATACCTTACTGAAGCTTTCTTT.

The chain joins TRBV7-9 to TRBJ1-2; 7 nucleotides match TRBD1. Trimming at V came to 1 base and at J to 3 bases, leaving 5 bases not matched to a gene. Germline V gene data show CDR1 as SEHNR and CDR2 as FQNEAQ (reference sequence). This CDR3 spans 15 amino acids. The CDR3 sequence is CASSLGAGGDYGYTF. CDR3 nucleotide sequence: TGTGCCAGCAGCTTAGGTGCAGGGGGAGACTATGGCTACACCTTC.

This clone was seen at least ten times. The chain carries TRBV5-1 and TRBJ2-4; 8 positions match TRBD2. With V trimmed by 5 bases and J by 7 bases, 11 bases remained unmatched. The CDR3 has 15 residues. Germline V gene sequence: CDR1 SGHRS, CDR2 YFSETQ. The CDR3 sequence is CASRAGREAGNIQYF. CDR3 nucleotide sequence: TGCGCCAGCAGGGCCGGGCGGGAGGCTGGGAACATTCAGTACTTC.